Shown below are 13 T cell receptor beta chains from a single sample sequenced in a study of T cell responses to AZD1222 COVID-19 vaccine. Sequencing used immunoSEQ multiplex PCR; TCRdb keeps in-frame clones, though not all of them. Among around 140,000 clones listed, about 92% were seen once. Here the sequenced sample was peripheral blood, taken on day 0 of AZD1222 vaccination. The receptors were gathered from an adult in good health.

This clone was counted only a few times. Different DNA sequences within this sample yield the same CDR3. This chain joins TRBV30 and TRBJ1-5; possible D gene TRBD1, 6 bases. Germline V lookup: CDR1 GTSNPN, CDR2 SVGIG (reference sequence). V was shortened by 4 bases and J by 4 bases, with 11 bases between the two germline ends. The CDR3 has 13 amino acids. This CDR3 is CAWNPGQNQPQHF. The CDR3 coding sequence is TGTGCCTGGAACCCGGGACAAAATCAGCCCCAGCATTTT.

The chain is built from TRBV7-6 and TRBJ1-3; perhaps TRBD1 as D (5 bases). V was pared by 1 base and J by 0 bases, with 13 bases between. The CDR3 contains 17 residues. Germline CDR1 reads SGHVS; CDR2 reads FNYEAQ. CDR3 nucleotide sequence: TGTGCCAGCAGCTTAGGGGGCCCAGGGAGCTCTGGAAACACCATATATTTT. Translation: CASSLGGPGSSGNTIYF.

The chain couples TRBV5-1 to TRBJ2-3, with TRBD2 matching 8 bases. Germline assignment: CDR1 SGHRS and CDR2 YFSETQ. J lost 4 bases, V lost 4 bases, and 11 bases had no gene match. This CDR3 is 16 amino acids long. CDR3 protein: CASSPGTRGRADTQYF. In DNA, the CDR3 is TGCGCCAGCAGCCCGGGGACTAGGGGGAGGGCAGATACGCAGTATTTT.

This sequence joins TRBV18 and TRBJ2-5, with D perhaps TRBD2 (5 bases). There are 15 residues in the CDR3. With 2 bases removed from V and 5 bases from J, the gap between germline ends came to 15 bases. CDR1 KGHSH and CDR2 LQKENI come from the germline V gene. As DNA, the CDR3 is TGTGCCAGCTCACCATCGGACGGGAAGAGGGAGACCCAGTACTTC. Protein: CASSPSDGKRETQYF.

This rearrangement joins TRBV3-1 (or the pseudogene TRBV3-2) to TRBJ2-7, with 7 bases fitting TRBD2. Per germline, CDR1 LGHDT and CDR2 YNNKEL (reference sequence). Trimming cost V 1 base and J 4 bases; bases outside gene matches: 10. The CDR3 has 16 residues. The CDR3: CASSQAGGRDSYEQYF. CDR3 bases: TGTGCCAGCAGCCAAGCGGGAGGCAGGGATTCTTACGAGCAGTACTTC.

The rearrangement links TRBV5-1 to TRBJ2-1, with 7 bases that match TRBD2. The CDR3 extends over 16 amino acids. CDR1 and CDR2 from the germline V gene are SGHRS and YFSETQ. After removal of 2 bases from V and 0 bases from J, the junction contained 5 bases not matched to a gene. The CDR3 spells CASSFKRGGSYNEQFF. As DNA, the CDR3 is TGCGCCAGCAGCTTCAAGCGGGGAGGCTCCTACAATGAGCAGTTCTTC.

The chain recombines TRBV4-2 with TRBJ1-6; 7 positions agree with TRBD1. The CDR3 spans 16 residues. Per the germline V gene, CDR1 is LGHNA and CDR2 is YNFKEQ. Losses at the gene ends were 0 bases for V and 9 bases for J; bases not matched to a gene: 8. The CDR3 nucleotides read TGTGCCAGCAGCCAAGATCGGAGACAGGGCTTTTCACCCCTCCACTTT. This encodes CASSQDRRQGFSPLHF.

V gene TRBV14 combines with J gene TRBJ2-3; TRBD2 might be the D (6 bases). The CDR3 length is 15 residues. Per the germline V gene, CDR1 is SGHDN and CDR2 is FVKESK. V shed 4 bases and J shed 2 bases, with 13 bases lying between them. DNA of the CDR3: TGTGCCAGCAGCCCGCTAGCGCACCTCACAGATACGCAGTATTTT. Translated: CASSPLAHLTDTQYF.

The CDR3 protein is CASSGRDRVRAFF. The CDR3 coding sequence is TGTGCCAGCAGTGGACGGGATCGGGTAAGAGCTTTCTTT. The V call is TRBV12-3 or TRBV12-4, the J call TRBJ1-1; D uncertain. There are 13 residues in the CDR3. Trimming left V 5 bases short and J 10 bases short, with 17 bases between.

J is TRBJ1-1 and V is TRBV28; no reliable D call. The CDR3 consists of 16 residues. Germline CDR1 reads MDHEN; CDR2 reads SYDVKM. The V end lost 3 bases, the J end lost 5 bases, and 19 bases lay between the germline ends. Here the CDR3 DNA reads TGTGCCAGCAGTTTTCTGGGTGCAGTGAAAGGGACTGAAGCTTTCTTT. The encoded protein is CASSFLGAVKGTEAFF.

This chain links TRBV6-1 with TRBJ1-4; no clear D gene. The germline V gene encodes CDR1 MNHNS and CDR2 SASEGT. The CDR3 runs to 15 residues. V was clipped by 2 bases and J by 9 bases, with 16 bases between them. This CDR3 is CASSEYGEGLQKLFF. CDR3 in DNA: TGTGCCAGCAGTGAATACGGGGAAGGGCTTCAAAAACTGTTTTTT.

The rearrangement uses TRBV7-3 and TRBJ1-3, with D possibly matching TRBD1 (5 bases). The V and J ends lost 0 bases and 4 bases respectively, with 13 bases between them. The germline V gene encodes CDR1 SGHTA and CDR2 FQGTGA. This CDR3 is built from 16 residues. CDR3 sequence: CASSLTGGEAGNTIYF. CDR3 bases: TGTGCCAGCAGCTTAACTGGGGGGGAAGCCGGAAACACCATATATTTT.

V usage is TRBV5-6 and J usage is TRBJ2-7; D call uncertain. The V end lost 0 bases, the J end lost 0 bases, and 7 bases lay between the germline ends. The CDR3 length is 14 residues. Germline V gene lookup returns CDR1 SGHDT and CDR2 YYEEEE. The DNA of the CDR3 is TGTGCCAGCAGCTTGGATAGGAGCTCCTACGAGCAGTACTTC. Its translation: CASSLDRSSYEQYF.